This T cell receptor (beta chain) was identified during a study of response to subunit inactivated influenza vaccine. Points from the study as a whole: Researchers suggested that each seasonal influenza vaccination recruits few new T cells.

This CDR3 is built from 13 residues. Germline assignment: CDR1 SGHAT and CDR2 FQNNGV. V dropped 3 bases and J dropped 4 bases, with 10 bases sitting between them. In its sample, this clonotype was seen once. Its antigen is not identified. One entry per CDR3 protein, called by TCRdb with MiXCR from the RT-PCR reads. The data contain just over 300,000 distinct CDR3 sequences, about 20% of them singletons. This chain joins TRBV11-2 and TRBJ2-7; D may be TRBD2 (5 bases). This receptor was obtained from a man aged 50-75 years who received an inactivated influenza vaccine. The source material was PBMCs from blood, sampled 21 months after vaccination. The CDR3 DNA reads as TGTGCCAGCAGCTTCTCGGAGCGGTACGAGCAGTACTTC. This encodes CASSFSERYEQYF. Drawing the rest from reference TRBV11-2 and TRBJ2-7, the complete variable domain is EAGVAQSPRYKIIEKRQSVAFWCNPISGHATLYWYQQILGQGPKLLIQFQNNGVVDDSQLPKDRFSAERLKGVDSTLKIQPAKLEDSAVYLCASSFSERYEQYFGPGTRLTVT.